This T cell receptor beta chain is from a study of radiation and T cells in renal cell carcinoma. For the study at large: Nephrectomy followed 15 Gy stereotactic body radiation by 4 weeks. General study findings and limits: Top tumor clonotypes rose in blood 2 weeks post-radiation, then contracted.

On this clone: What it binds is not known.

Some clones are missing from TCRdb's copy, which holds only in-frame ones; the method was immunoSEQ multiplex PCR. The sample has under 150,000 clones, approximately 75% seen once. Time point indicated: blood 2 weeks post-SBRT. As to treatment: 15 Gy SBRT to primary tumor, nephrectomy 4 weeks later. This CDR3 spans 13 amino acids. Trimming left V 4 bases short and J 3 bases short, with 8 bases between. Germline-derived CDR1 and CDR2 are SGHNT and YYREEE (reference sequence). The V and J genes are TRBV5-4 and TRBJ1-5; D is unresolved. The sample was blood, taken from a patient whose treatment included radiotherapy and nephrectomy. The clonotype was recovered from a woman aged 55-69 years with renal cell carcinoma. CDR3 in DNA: TGTGCCAGCAGCCTAGACTACAATCAGCCCCAGCATTTT. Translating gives CASSLDYNQPQHF.